This TCR beta chain was captured in a study of blood T cell repertoires in COVID-19. In the original processing: Counts of nucleated cells, estimated from reference gene primer amplification, were obtained. Profiling relied on immunoSEQ multiplex PCR, and the TCRdb table lists in-frame clones only, not all of them. V and J calls and clone size follow that table, whereas D and trimming were derived from the DNA. The sample yields about 180,000 clones, approximately 80% seen once. The receptor's source is a woman aged 40 to 55 with COVID-19, enrolled during active disease. Material for sequencing was peripheral blood.

DNA of the CDR3: TGTGCCACCAGTGCCACAGACGGCTACGAGCAGTACTTC. Amino acids: CATSATDGYEQYF. The chain has TRBV24-1 and TRBJ2-7, with D hard to call. V lost 5 bases to trimming and J lost 3 bases, with 10 bases between them. Germline V gene data show CDR1 as KGHDR and CDR2 as SFDVKD. The CDR3 is 13 amino acids.